The text below deals with one T cell receptor beta chain. What it recognizes is unknown. The entry originates in a study of PD-1 blockade in classical Hodgkin lymphoma. General study findings and limits: Diversity similar to that of newly diagnosed patients was seen at baseline in complete responders.

Produced via immunoSEQ multiplex PCR; TCRdb's table is partial and in-frame only. The data contain approximately 49,000 clones, about 80% of them singletons. V lost 2 bases and J 5 bases, leaving 6 bases between the germline ends. Germline CDR1 reads LGHNT; CDR2 reads FRNRAP. The CDR3 is 13 amino acids. The sample's time point: cycle 4 day 1 (C4D1), after five to seven weeks of nivolumab. All trial patients relapsed after autologous stem cell transplantation. This sequence joins TRBV12-5 and TRBJ2-2; D might be TRBD2 (6 bases). The source was peripheral blood mononuclear cells (PBMCs), collected before the fourth cycle of nivolumab. This TCR was recovered from a human donor with classical Hodgkin lymphoma. The CDR3, as DNA: TGTGCTAGTGGTTTGAGCGGGACCGGGGAGCTGTTTTTT. It translates to CASGLSGTGELFF.